One T cell receptor beta chain is described in this entry. What it binds is unknown. A junction end diverges from the germline sequence, so it may reflect a read error. These data come from a study of Graves' ophthalmopathy and Graves' hyperthyroidism. At the level of the study: No ophthalmopathy within 18 months of follow-up signified stable hyperthyroidism. Study results and limitations: Most expanded clonotypes from thyroid (those above 0.001 frequency) were also found in blood.

Using RNA transcripts, the TCR beta CDR3 regions were amplified. Amplification began with first-round RT-PCR using HTBI primers, then second-round multiplex PCR was performed. TCRdb processed the multiplex PCR reads anew with MiXCR; each CDR3 protein has one entry. Counted here are over a million distinct CDR3 sequences, less than 45% occurring once; the ten biggest clones make up more than 9.5%. Clinicians made diagnoses from clinical symptoms, serum thyroxine, TRAb, thyroid ultrasound and orbital computed tomography. The specimen sequenced was peripheral blood or thyroid tissue (not recorded which). The clonotype was recovered from an adult man with Graves' hyperthyroidism.

CDR3 residues: CASSQMAGGPYEQCF. The CDR3 DNA follows: TGTGCCAGCAGCCAAATGGCGGGGGGCCCTTACGAGCAGTGCTTC. This chain joins TRBV7-2 and TRBJ2-7, with 8 bases that match TRBD2. The CDR3 loop spans 15 amino acids. CDR1 is SGHTA and CDR2 is FQGNSA in the germline V gene. The complete variable domain, with remaining parts taken from reference TRBV7-2 and TRBJ2-7, reads GAGVSQSPSNKVTEKGKDVELRCDPISGHTALYWYRQSLGQGLEFLIYFQGNSAPDKSGLPSDRFSAERTGGSVSTLTIQRTQQEDSAVYLCASSQMAGGPYEQCFGPGTRLTVT.